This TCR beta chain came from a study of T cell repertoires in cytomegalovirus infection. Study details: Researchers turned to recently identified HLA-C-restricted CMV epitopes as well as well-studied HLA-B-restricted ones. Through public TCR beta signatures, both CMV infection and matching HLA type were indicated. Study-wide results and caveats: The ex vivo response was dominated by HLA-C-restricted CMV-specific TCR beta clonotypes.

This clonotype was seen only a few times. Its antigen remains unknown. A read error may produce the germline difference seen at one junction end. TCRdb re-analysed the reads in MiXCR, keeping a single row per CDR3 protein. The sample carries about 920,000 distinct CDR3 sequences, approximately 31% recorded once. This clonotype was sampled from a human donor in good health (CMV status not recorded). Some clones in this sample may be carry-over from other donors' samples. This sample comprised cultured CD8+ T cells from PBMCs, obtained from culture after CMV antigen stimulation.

The CDR3 region is CSVEDGRTEAFF. DNA of the CDR3: TGCAGCGTCGAAGACGGGAGGACTGAAGCTTTCTTT. The V gene is TRBV29-1, the J gene TRBJ1-1; no clear D. Germline V lookup: CDR1 SQVTM, CDR2 ANQGSEA. The CDR3 is 12 residues long.